This T cell receptor (beta chain) stems from a study of blood T cell repertoires in COVID-19. Overall study context: In each case, the material was cDNA or gDNA derived from T cells, B-cell-depleted T cells, or PBMCs.

The CDR3 spans 17 residues. The cohort comprised adults aged roughly 18 to 95 years residing in approximately 25 US areas. The study assigned cohorts using participant-reported clinical history. In the authors' workflow: Amplified reference gene primers provided the basis for estimating nucleated cell counts. Here immunoSEQ multiplex PCR was the method, and the copy in TCRdb shows in-frame clones only, minus some. Clone size and V and J calls were adopted from that table, with D and trimming inferred from the DNA. The sample has fewer than 400,000 clones, about 85% seen once; the top ten hold 1.9%. The chain employs TRBV21-1 and TRBJ2-5; TRBD2 was called by the table and not checked on the DNA. TRBV21-1 is assigned pseudogene status. The sequence was obtained from a woman aged 30 to 39 who had been exposed to COVID-19. Sequencing was performed on PBMCs or T cells enriched from blood (not recorded which). The CDR3 loop is CASSKEFGKLVQETQYF. The CDR3 nucleotides read TGTGCCAGCAGCAAAGAATTCGGGAAACTAGTACAGGAGACCCAGTACTTC.